This T cell receptor (beta chain) was found in a study of tumor-infiltrating lymphocytes in primary liver carcinoma. Blood RNA originated from unsorted whole blood, with germline DNA additionally extracted. CDR1 is SGHRS and CDR2 is YFSETQ in the germline V gene. Trimming took 4 bases from V and 11 from J, leaving 19 bases between them. This CDR3 is 15 amino acids long. Total RNA amounting to around 530 ng was the source from which TCR beta cDNA was made with a constant-region primer. Generation of the TCR beta libraries relied on three nested multiplex PCR rounds using slightly modified ARM-PCR. A C-beta reverse primer was combined with TRBV1-TRBV30 forward primers in the first two PCR rounds, and each round had roughly 11 cycles. TCRdb re-derived calls from the multiplex PCR reads in MiXCR, one entry per CDR3 protein. The repertoire includes about 330,000 distinct CDR3 sequences, 65% of them detected once, and about 6% sits in the top ten.

This TCR was sampled from a man between 40 and 49 years old with primary liver carcinoma and hepatitis B virus infection. The J gene is TRBJ1-6, the V gene TRBV5-1, with unresolved D. The sequencing input was peripheral blood. CDR3 coding DNA: TGCGCCAGCAGCACAACCACGGCCGTGAATCCACCCCTCCACTTT. It specifies CASSTTTAVNPPLHF.